The 11 T cell receptor beta chains presented below share a single source sample, sequenced in a study of beta chain features in type 1 diabetes. Study-level points and caveats: Within each of all four CD4+ subsets, Type 1 diabetes patients had TCRB CDR3s that were moderately but significantly shorter.

Antigen specificity for these receptors is unknown. Isolated RNA was reverse transcribed in full, so expressed TCRB transcripts were sequenced. TCRdb's table, derived via immunoSEQ multiplex PCR, lists solely in-frame clones and lacks some. The sample consists of 130,000 to 150,000 clones, approximately 13% of them appearing once. Sequencing was done on a sample of central memory CD4+ T cells from blood. These TCRs come from a young man with type 1 diabetes.

This clone turned up a few times. The genes are TRBV5-4 and TRBJ2-1; 8 nucleotides align to TRBD1. Germline V gene lookup returns CDR1 SGHNT and CDR2 YYREEE (reference sequence). The CDR3 has 16 amino acids. The ends lost 0 bases at V and 9 bases at J; junction bases unmatched: 11. This chain's CDR3 is CASSLDWKDRVREQFF. Written as DNA, the CDR3 is TGTGCCAGCAGCTTGGATTGGAAGGACAGGGTTCGTGAGCAGTTCTTC.

This clone is large by share. This chain uses TRBV7-9 with TRBJ2-3, with D unclear. Trimming removed 2 bases from V and 6 bases from J, with 12 bases in between. CDR1 and CDR2 (germline): SEHNR, FQNEAQ (reference sequence). CDR3 length: 14 amino acids. CDR3 DNA: TGTGCCAGCAGCTTAACCTACATGGGGGATACGCAGTATTTT. As protein: CASSLTYMGDTQYF.

V usage is TRBV28 and J usage is TRBJ2-7, with 7 bases aligning to TRBD2. This CDR3 region has 13 residues. Germline CDR1 reads MDHEN; CDR2 reads SYDVKM. V was clipped by 3 bases and J by 9 bases; unmatched bases: 8. The CDR3 spells CASSLGGFSRQYF. The CDR3 coding sequence is TGTGCCAGCAGTTTGGGGGGGTTCTCGCGGCAGTACTTC.

A few counts support this clone. The chain has TRBV13 and TRBJ2-2; 7 nucleotides match TRBD1. This CDR3 is 15 amino acids long. Losses at the gene ends were 5 bases for V and 6 bases for J; bases not matched to a gene: 9. Germline values: CDR1 PRHDT, CDR2 FYEKMQ (reference sequence). The CDR3 DNA sequence: TGTGCCAGCAGCCCACCATGGACAGGCCCCGGGGAGCTGTTTTTT. Its translation: CASSPPWTGPGELFF.

There are a few counts of this clone. The CDR3 reads CASSSGLAQYF. In DNA form, the CDR3 reads TGCGCCAGCAGCTCGGGACTAGCGCAGTATTTT. V is TRBV5-1 and J is TRBJ2-3; TRBD2 agrees at 8 bases. CDR3 size: 11 residues. Per the germline V gene, CDR1 is SGHRS and CDR2 is YFSETQ. Unmatched junction bases numbered 1, after V lost 3 bases and J lost 10 bases.

Comments on this clone: This sample includes further DNA sequences coding for the same CDR3. The V call is TRBV5-1, the J call TRBJ2-7; the match to TRBD1 covers 7 bases. CDR1 is SGHRS and CDR2 is YFSETQ in the germline V gene. This CDR3 has 15 residues. Trimming took 0 bases from V and 3 from J; bases not matched to a gene: 6. CDR3 residues: CASSLAPGQNYEQYF. In DNA form, the CDR3 reads TGCGCCAGCAGCTTGGCACCGGGACAGAACTACGAGCAGTACTTC.

The V call is TRBV5-1, the J call TRBJ2-3; 10 nucleotides line up with TRBD1. The CDR3 has 16 residues. After removal of 4 bases from V and 2 bases from J, the junction contained 7 bases not matched to a gene. Germline CDR1 SGHRS, CDR2 YFSETQ. The CDR3 DNA sequence: TGCGCCAGCAGCGCCTCCGGGACAGGGGTCACAGATACGCAGTATTTT. It translates to CASSASGTGVTDTQYF.

In its sample, this clone was seen many times. V gene TRBV4-1 combines with J gene TRBJ2-1, with D perhaps matching TRBD2 (5 bases). V lost 6 bases and J lost 6, with 18 bases in between. This CDR3 is 15 amino acids long. Germline V gene data show CDR1 as MGHRA and CDR2 as YSYEKL. This chain's CDR3 is CASRSLGLPVNEQFF. The CDR3 DNA follows: TGCGCCAGCAGGTCCCTCGGACTGCCCGTCAATGAGCAGTTCTTC.

This clone has only a few counts. The gene calls are TRBV4-2 and TRBJ2-3; 12 nucleotides align to TRBD2. CDR1 is LGHNA, CDR2 YNFKEQ, per germline. V lost 0 bases, J lost 5 bases, and 3 bases stayed unmatched. This CDR3 is built from 16 residues. CDR3 nucleotide sequence: TGTGCCAGCAGCCAAGAGCTAGCGGGGGGGCGAGATACGCAGTATTTT. Translated, it gives CASSQELAGGRDTQYF.

The V call is TRBV7-8, the J call TRBJ1-5, with unresolved D. This CDR3 is built from 11 residues. V was trimmed by 3 bases and J by 11 bases, leaving 8 bases between them. Germline V CDR1 and CDR2: SGHVS, FQNEAQ. CDR3 DNA sequence: TGTGCCAGCAGCTTCGGGGAGACCCAGCATTTT. This gives the protein CASSFGETQHF.

J is TRBJ2-7 and V is TRBV4-2; 9 nucleotides match TRBD1. This CDR3 has 16 residues. The V gene end was trimmed by 4 bases and the J gene end by 3 bases; junction bases not matched to a gene: 10. Germline CDR1 is LGHNA and CDR2 is YNFKEQ. The CDR3, as DNA: TGTGCCAGCAGCCCGCGGGGAGGGACAGGGTACTACGAGCAGTACTTC. Its protein product is CASSPRGGTGYYEQYF.